This TCR beta chain was observed in a study of blood T cell repertoires in COVID-19. Background on the study: Whether acute or convalescent, the COVID-19 samples came from the United States, Italy and Spain. T cells, B-cell-depleted T cells, or PBMCs provided the cDNA or gDNA that served as material.

Per the authors' pipeline: Counts of nucleated cells, estimated from reference gene primer amplification, were obtained. The protocol was immunoSEQ multiplex PCR, while the TCRdb copy is restricted to in-frame clones and leaves out a portion. The V and J calls and clone size are taken from that table; D and trimming were inferred from the DNA. The sample lists roughly 42,000 clones, roughly 90% occurring once. The CDR3 consists of 14 residues. The germline V and J ends were trimmed by 2 bases and 0 bases, with 7 bases remaining between them. Germline V gene sequence: CDR1 MNHEY, CDR2 SVGAGI. The V and J genes are TRBV6-5 and TRBJ1-1; D possibly corresponds to TRBD1 (5 bases). The sample consisted of peripheral blood. This TCR was sampled from a man aged 45-65 years with active COVID-19. Here the CDR3 reads CASSYRGMNTEAFF. The CDR3 DNA reads TGTGCCAGCAGTTACAGGGGAATGAACACTGAAGCTTTCTTT.